This section outlines one T cell receptor beta chain sequence together with its context. Ten or more counts support this clonotype. What this receptor recognizes is not known. No base quality values were provided; no much bigger clone lies one nucleotide off. The iRepertoire nested amplicon-rescue multiplex PCR (arm-PCR) platform was used to amplify TCR alpha and beta CDR3 regions from RNA. The input for one-step reverse transcription and amplification was about 85-450 ng of tissue mRNA or PBMC total RNA. After bead purification, a secondary multiplex PCR added Illumina adapters, and libraries were gel-purified between 200 and 400 bp. Internal 6-nucleotide barcodes were carried by the libraries and were used for demultiplexing. Libraries were sequenced on an Illumina MiSeq with 2x220 or 2x250 nucleotide paired-end reads. As for the authors' bioinformatics: Paired reads were merged using FLASH 1.2.11 and were aligned to the GRCh37 human genome using BWA-MEM, after which TRA and TRB reads were extracted. For V and J assignment, an IMGT-derived reference of cassette sequences and CDR3 motifs that included pseudogenes was used. Reads were translated in three frames, and productive CDR3s were defined by a C…FGXG motif without stop codons. Unique combinations of V-J cassette pair and CDR3 amino acid sequence were defined as clonotypes. Reads were filtered by Hamming distance, with the threshold set by the sequence error rate of each sample in mapped regions. The public reads were reanalyzed by TCRdb: fastp trimming at Q25, MiXCR alignment, in-frame beta chains only. Every CDR3 protein is listed once, alongside the most common genes and DNA of its rows. It is TCRdb's table, rather than the study itself, that gives the V and J calls and clone size. This sample is represented by approximately 110,000 distinct CDR3 sequences; approximately 23% of them were singletons. 12% to 15% of the sample is held by the ten biggest clonotypes.

The CDR3, from cysteine to phenylalanine, totals 15 residues. CDR3 DNA only is kept here, 45 bases in frame from base 1. Per the germline V gene (reference sequence), LGHDT is the CDR1 and YNNKEL is the CDR2. Germline trimming: 6 bases from V, 5 bases from J; junction bases outside gene matches: 10. The data belong to a study of glioma-infiltrating T cells (dated by TCRdb to 2016 to 2017). Study-wide context: The study sequenced TCR alpha- and beta-chain repertoires from glioma tissue, from non-neoplastic brain tissue and from matched peripheral blood mononuclear cells. The paired cohort comprised three low-grade glioma patients, 7 or 8 primary glioblastoma patients and three non-glioma patients contributing non-neoplastic brain tissue. To gauge divergence between tissue and blood T-cell populations, every tissue-infiltrating repertoire was compared against the peripheral blood repertoire from the same patient.

Study-wide conclusions, independent of this receptor: VJ-independent divergence between tissue and blood was below expectation in non-neoplastic patients but above expectation in all gliomas, especially low-grade gliomas. Group comparisons were based on small numbers of patients: three non-neoplastic, three low-grade glioma and several glioblastoma patients. Very few CDR3 sequences were found to be shared between tissue and blood, and this scarcity was attributed to high CDR3 diversity and limited sampling.

In this chain, TRBV3-1 is recombined with TRBJ1-1; the central 9 bases match TRBD1. The clonotype originates from a human donor with low-grade glioma or glioblastoma, undergoing nonglioma brain surgery, or in good health (not recorded which). The sample taken for sequencing was glioma tissue, nonneoplastic brain tissue, or PBMCs (not recorded which). The DNA is TGTGCCAGCAGGCCACAGGGGGCGAGTCCTACTGAAGCTTTCTTT. Its coded protein is CASRPQGASPTEAFF.